The 19 T cell receptor beta chains given below trace back to one sample, sequenced in a study of regulatory T cells in long-lasting Graves disease. Building the TCR beta libraries relied on iRepertoire HTBI primers, and CDR3 regions underwent Arm-PCR. Each CDR3 protein gets one entry after TCRdb re-called the multiplex PCR reads with MiXCR. The table has some 370,000 distinct CDR3 sequences, about 12% seen once; the top ten hold 18%. Time point of the sample: newly diagnosed GD, antithyroid drugs for less than 3 months. The TCR library was made from RNA that had been extracted from PBMCs in TRIzol. The same specimen was also included in a second study, on T cells in Graves' hyperthyroidism and ophthalmopathy.

The specimen was peripheral blood mononuclear cells (PBMCs), collected at new diagnosis, from a patient treated with antithyroid drugs. The receptors were gathered from a woman younger than 30 with Graves disease.

This clonotype was detected only a few times. This chain joins TRBV12-3 or TRBV12-4 and TRBJ2-1, with 7 positions matching TRBD2. The length of the CDR3 is 18 residues. After removal of 8 bases from V and 0 bases from J, the junction contained 16 bases not matched to a gene. CDR3: CASLLGAGMGSSYNEQFF. In DNA form, the CDR3 reads TGTGCCAGCCTCCTTGGAGCGGGAATGGGTAGCTCCTACAATGAGCAGTTCTTC.

The table lists this clonotype with many counts. V gene TRBV28 combines with J gene TRBJ2-1; D not resolved. Germline V lookup: CDR1 MDHEN, CDR2 SYDVKM. The CDR3 sequence is 13 residues long. V lost 7 bases to trimming and J lost 3 bases, with 10 bases between them. DNA of the CDR3: TGTGCCAGCAACAGACCGGGCTACAATGAGCAGTTCTTC. Amino acid sequence: CASNRPGYNEQFF.

The sample holds many counts of this clonotype. The chain is built from TRBV27 and TRBJ1-1; D not certain. CDR1 MNHEY and CDR2 SMNVEV come from the germline V gene (reference sequence). Trimming took 4 bases from V and 1 from J, leaving 10 bases between them. The CDR3 loop spans 14 amino acids. The CDR3 reads CASSSLSRNTEAFF. DNA for the CDR3: TGTGCCAGCAGTTCTCTCAGCCGGAACACTGAAGCTTTCTTT.

This clonotype has ten or more counts. Here the CDR3 reads CASSLSTKGGAETQYF. DNA for the CDR3: TGTGCCAGCAGTTTATCGACGAAGGGGGGGGCGGAGACCCAGTACTTC. The rearrangement joins TRBV28 to TRBJ2-5; weak D call: TRBD2 (7 bases). CDR1 MDHEN and CDR2 SYDVKM come from the germline V gene. CDR3 length: 16 residues. V lost 1 base, J lost 5 bases, and 17 bases lay in between.

This clonotype was seen ten or more times. V usage is TRBV7-9 and J usage is TRBJ2-7, with 10 bases lining up with TRBD1. Germline assignment: CDR1 SEHNR and CDR2 FQNEAQ (reference sequence). This CDR3 is 17 amino acids long. V was pared by 1 base and J by 0 bases, with 6 bases of the junction left unmatched. CDR3 protein: CASSLVRRTGGSYEQYF. The CDR3 DNA is TGTGCCAGCAGCTTAGTAAGAAGGACAGGGGGCTCCTACGAGCAGTACTTC.

This clonotype was counted at least ten times. The V gene is TRBV12-3 or TRBV12-4, the J gene TRBJ2-1, with unresolved D. V lost 3 bases to trimming and J lost 7 bases, with 13 bases between them. CDR3 length: 14 residues. The CDR3 bases are TGTGCCAGCAGTTTTGGGGTGGGGTATAATGAGCAGTTCTTC. Protein sequence: CASSFGVGYNEQFF.

This clonotype occurred many times. The chain joins TRBV11-1 to TRBJ2-1; D call uncertain. Per the germline V gene, CDR1 is SGHAT and CDR2 is FQDESV (reference sequence). This CDR3 region has 13 residues. Trimming cost V 2 bases and J 7 bases, with 9 bases left between them. The CDR3 DNA is TGTGCCAGCAGCTTATTCTTAGGGAATGAGCAGTTCTTC. Its protein is CASSLFLGNEQFF.

Turning to this clonotype: This may come from a read error, since a much larger clone is one base off. The V and J genes are TRBV7-9 and TRBJ2-1, with 7 nucleotides matching TRBD2. This CDR3 has 17 residues. Looked up from germline, CDR1 is SEHNR and CDR2 is FQNEAQ (reference sequence). This CDR3 reads CASSQDEASGTYSEQFF. The CDR3 coding sequence is TGTGCCAGCAGCCAAGATGAGGCTAGCGGAACCTACAGTGAGCAGTTCTTC. The whole variable domain, remainder taken from reference TRBV7-9 and TRBJ2-1, is DTGVSQNPRHKITKRGQNVTFRCDPISEHNRLYWYRQTLGQGPEFLTYFQNEAQLEKSRLLSDRFSAERPKGSFSTLEIQRTEQGDSAMYLCASSQDEASGTYSEQFFGPGTRLTVL.

This clonotype was detected ten times or more. The rearrangement joins TRBV20-1 to TRBJ1-6, with 7 bases aligning to TRBD1. Germline CDR1 reads DFQATT; CDR2 reads SNEGSKA (reference sequence). V was clipped by 5 bases and J by 7 bases; unmatched bases: 8. This CDR3 has 14 amino acids. The CDR3 DNA reads TGCAGTGCTGGGGCGGGACAGACAAATTCACCCCTCCACTTT. Protein sequence: CSAGAGQTNSPLHF.

This clonotype was counted ten times or more. The chain uses TRBV2 and TRBJ1-1; no firm D call. Trimming stripped 8 bases from V and 3 bases from J, with 10 bases between. CDR3 size: 12 residues. The germline CDR1 and CDR2 sequences are SNHLY and FYNNEI. The CDR3 loop reads CASWPDYTEAFF. The DNA for the CDR3 is TGTGCCAGCTGGCCAGACTACACTGAAGCTTTCTTT.

This clonotype was recorded many times. CDR3 in amino acids: CSVNSGRAGEQFF. In nucleotides, the CDR3 is TGCAGTGTCAATAGCGGGAGGGCCGGTGAGCAGTTCTTC. This rearrangement joins TRBV20-1 to TRBJ2-1; 11 bases are a match to TRBD2. V was pared by 7 bases and J by 9 bases, with 8 bases of the junction left unmatched. The CDR3 is 13 amino acids. Germline loops: CDR1 DFQATT, CDR2 SNEGSKA (reference sequence).

Turning to this clonotype: Just one base apart from a much larger clone, this may be a read error. The gene calls are TRBV18 and TRBJ2-1; TRBD1 matches at 9 bases. Germline CDR1 KGHSH, CDR2 LQKENI. This CDR3 region has 18 residues. Trimming cost V 3 bases and J 7 bases; bases outside gene matches: 16. CDR3 residues: CASSPPRTGQGKSNEQFF. CDR3 nucleotides: TGTGCCAGCTCACCCCCCCGCACCGGACAGGGGAAGAGTAATGAGCAGTTCTTC. The whole variable domain, remainder taken from reference TRBV18 and TRBJ2-1, is NAGVMQNPRHLVRRRGQEARLRCSPMKGHSHVYWYRQLPEEGLKFMVYLQKENIIDESGMPKERFSAEFPKEGPSILRIQQVVRGDSAAYFCASSPPRTGQGKSNEQFFGPGTRLTVL.

This clonotype was recorded at least ten times. The chain carries TRBV2 and TRBJ1-5; the match to TRBD1 covers 9 bases. The CDR3 totals 15 residues. Germline CDR1 reads SNHLY; CDR2 reads FYNNEI. With 6 bases clipped from V and 4 bases from J, the junction kept 7 bases outside the gene matches. The CDR3 region has the DNA TGTGCCAGCAGGCCTGCGACAGGGGGGAATCAGCCCCAGCATTTT. Its protein is CASRPATGGNQPQHF.

The chain links TRBV20-1 to TRBJ1-1; maybe TRBD1 (5 bases). V lost 2 bases and J 4 bases, leaving 20 bases between the germline ends. Germline CDR1 and CDR2: DFQATT and SNEGSKA (reference sequence). The CDR3 spans 16 residues. The CDR3 is CSARKGEGRGSTEAFF. The CDR3 DNA sequence: TGCAGTGCTAGAAAGGGCGAGGGGAGGGGTTCCACTGAAGCTTTCTTT.

This clonotype was recorded at least ten times. The V and J genes are TRBV20-1 and TRBJ2-1; a weak D match, TRBD1 (5 bases). Per the germline V gene, CDR1 is DFQATT and CDR2 is SNEGSKA (reference sequence). This CDR3 is built from 17 residues. V lost 0 bases, J lost 0 bases, and 15 bases lay in between. The CDR3 loop is CSARDRGRPRSYNEQFF. The CDR3 coding sequence is TGCAGTGCTAGAGATAGGGGCCGCCCCCGCTCCTACAATGAGCAGTTCTTC.

In this sample, this clonotype turned up many times. The chain uses TRBV27 and TRBJ2-1; 8 bases agree with TRBD1. The trim removed 5 bases at V and 5 bases at J, leaving 8 bases unmatched. CDR1 is MNHEY and CDR2 is SMNVEV in the germline V gene (reference sequence). This CDR3 has 15 amino acids. The CDR3 reads CASSQPRDRHNEQFF. CDR3 in DNA: TGTGCCAGCAGTCAGCCCCGGGACAGGCACAATGAGCAGTTCTTC.

On this clonotype: Just one base apart from a much larger clone, this may be a read error. This chain connects TRBV7-9 to TRBJ2-3; D is unresolved. Germline assignment: CDR1 SEHNR and CDR2 FQNEAQ (reference sequence). The CDR3 contains 13 residues. The CDR3: CASSLAPGTEALF. CDR3 coding DNA: TGTGCCAGCAGCTTAGCACCGGGCACTGAAGCTCTCTTT.

This clonotype was counted at least ten times. The chain recombines TRBV19 with TRBJ2-1, with 8 nucleotides matching TRBD1. The CDR3 has 14 residues. V lost 6 bases and J lost 6; bases outside the gene matches: 7. Germline V CDR1 and CDR2: LNHDA, SQIVND (reference sequence). CDR3 coding DNA: TGTGCCAGTAGCCGGGACAGGATCCTCAATGAGCAGTTCTTC. Translation: CASSRDRILNEQFF.

On this clonotype: Compared with germline, one end of the junction differs, possibly owing to a read error. This chain connects TRBV12-3 or TRBV12-4 to TRBJ2-7; TRBD2 agrees at 13 bases. The CDR3 is made up of 17 amino acids. CDR3 in DNA: TGTGCTAGCAAACAGGGGGGACTAGCGGGGAAAATCTACAAGCAGTACTTC. This gives the protein CASKQGGLAGKIYKQYF.